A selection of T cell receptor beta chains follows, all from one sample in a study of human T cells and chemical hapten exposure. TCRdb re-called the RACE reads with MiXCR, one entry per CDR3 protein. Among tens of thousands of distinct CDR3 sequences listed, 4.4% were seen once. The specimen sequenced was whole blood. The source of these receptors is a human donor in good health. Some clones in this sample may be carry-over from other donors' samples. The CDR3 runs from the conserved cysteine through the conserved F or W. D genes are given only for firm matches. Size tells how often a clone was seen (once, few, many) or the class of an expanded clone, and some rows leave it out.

DNA: TGTGCCAGCAGCCAAGGCGGAGCGGCCCCGGATACGCAGTATTTT
CDR3: CASSQGGAAPDTQYF
V: TRBV3-1
J: TRBJ2-3
size: many
D: .

DNA: TGCGCCAGCAGCTTGGTCCCAGATACGCAGTATTTT
CDR3: CASSLVPDTQYF
V: TRBV5-1
J: TRBJ2-3
size: many
D: .

DNA: TGCAGTGCTATGGGTGGCGGGGCCTACGAGCAGTACTTC
CDR3: CSAMGGGAYEQYF
V: TRBV20-1
J: TRBJ2-7
size: many
D: .

DNA: TGTGCCAGCAGCCCGAGCCAGACAGGGGTCACTGAAGCTTTCTTT
CDR3: CASSPSQTGVTEAFF
V: TRBV7-8
J: TRBJ1-1
size: .
D: TRBD1

DNA: TGTGCCATCAGTGAGTCGGGGAGCGGACCCTTCTACGAGCAGTACTTC
CDR3: CAISESGSGPFYEQYF
V: TRBV10-3
J: TRBJ2-7
size: many
D: .

DNA: TGTGCCAGCAGCTTAGCCCCTTCAGGGGGCGTCACCGGGGAGCTGTTTTTT
CDR3: CASSLAPSGGVTGELFF
V: TRBV7-9
J: TRBJ2-2
size: .
D: TRBD1

DNA: TGCAGCGTTGGGACTAGCGGCTACGAGCAGTACTTC
CDR3: CSVGTSGYEQYF
V: TRBV29-1
J: TRBJ2-7
size: many
D: TRBD2

DNA: TGTGCCAGCAGTTACCAGCGGGAGGGCTACAATGAGCAGTTCTTC
CDR3: CASSYQREGYNEQFF
V: TRBV6-5
J: TRBJ2-1
size: many
D: TRBD2

DNA: TGCGCCAGCGTCGGGACAGGGGTCCCCACAGATACGCAGTATTTT
CDR3: CASVGTGVPTDTQYF
V: TRBV4-1
J: TRBJ2-3
size: many
D: TRBD1

DNA: TGTGCCAGCAGTAACTGGGACAAAACCTACGAGCAGTACTTC
CDR3: CASSNWDKTYEQYF
V: TRBV12-3/TRBV12-4
J: TRBJ2-7
size: many
D: .

DNA: TGTGCCAGCAGCCCCCGAGGGGGCGAGGATGAAAAACTGTTTTTT
CDR3: CASSPRGGEDEKLFF
V: TRBV5-8
J: TRBJ1-4
size: .
D: TRBD1

DNA: TGTGCCAGTCCGGACCCGATCACAGATACGCAGTATTTT
CDR3: CASPDPITDTQYF
V: TRBV7-9
J: TRBJ2-3
size: many
D: .

DNA: TGTGCCAGCAGTTTATTCAGGGATCCGGGACAGGGCTTAGTTGGCTACACCTTC
CDR3: CASSLFRDPGQGLVGYTF
V: TRBV28
J: TRBJ1-2
size: many
D: TRBD1

DNA: TGTGCCAGCAGTCTGGGACAGGGGGTGGATGGCTACACCTTC
CDR3: CASSLGQGVDGYTF
V: TRBV28
J: TRBJ1-2
size: few
D: TRBD1

DNA: TGTGCCAGCAGGCAGGGGGGGAATAATTCACCCCTCCACTTT
CDR3: CASRQGGNNSPLHF
V: TRBV12-3/TRBV12-4
J: TRBJ1-6
size: many
D: TRBD1

DNA: TGCGCCAGCAGGACTAGGGACACAGATACGCAGTATTTT
CDR3: CASRTRDTDTQYF
V: TRBV5-1
J: TRBJ2-3
size: many
D: .

DNA: TGTGCCAGCAGCTCCATGACTAACTATGGCTACACCTTC
CDR3: CASSSMTNYGYTF
V: TRBV7-9
J: TRBJ1-2
size: few
D: .

DNA: TGTGCCAGCTCACCGGGACTTCAAGAGACCCAGTACTTC
CDR3: CASSPGLQETQYF
V: TRBV18
J: TRBJ2-5
size: few
D: .

DNA: TGTGCCAGCAGCTCCGGGGGACAGTTTTCTGGGGCCAACGTCCTGACTTTC
CDR3: CASSSGGQFSGANVLTF
V: TRBV14
J: TRBJ2-6
size: .
D: .

DNA: TGCGCCAGCAGCTCCGGGACTAGTAGGGATACGCAGTATTTT
CDR3: CASSSGTSRDTQYF
V: TRBV5-1
J: TRBJ2-3
size: .
D: TRBD2

DNA: TGTGCCAGCAGCCTAGAGGGACTAGCGGGGGGGAATGAGCAGTTCTTC
CDR3: CASSLEGLAGGNEQFF
V: TRBV4-2
J: TRBJ2-1
size: many
D: TRBD2

DNA: TGTGCCAGCAGCTTCCAGGGTTCGGGCGAGACCCAGTACTTC
CDR3: CASSFQGSGETQYF
V: TRBV5-6
J: TRBJ2-5
size: once
D: .

DNA: TGCAGTGTGACAGGGGGCGCAGAGACCCAGTACTTC
CDR3: CSVTGGAETQYF
V: TRBV20-1
J: TRBJ2-5
size: many
D: TRBD1

DNA: TGTGCCAGCAGTTCGCTTGGGGGGCAAACAGATACGCAGTATTTT
CDR3: CASSSLGGQTDTQYF
V: TRBV27
J: TRBJ2-3
size: many
D: .

DNA: TGTGCCAGCAGGCAGGGACGGAGGTATCAGCCCCAGCATTTT
CDR3: CASRQGRRYQPQHF
V: TRBV12-3/TRBV12-4
J: TRBJ1-5
size: .
D: .

DNA: TGTGCCAGCAGCTCTCGGACTAGACCGATGGAAAACATTCAGTACTTC
CDR3: CASSSRTRPMENIQYF
V: TRBV7-3
J: TRBJ2-4
size: many
D: TRBD2

DNA: TGTGCCAGCCGGCCCCAGTGGAATGAGCAGTTCTTC
CDR3: CASRPQWNEQFF
V: TRBV27
J: TRBJ2-1
size: many
D: .

DNA: TGTGCCAGCAGTGCGCTACAGGAGCTCAGCTATGGCTACACCTTC
CDR3: CASSALQELSYGYTF
V: TRBV6-1
J: TRBJ1-2
size: many
D: .